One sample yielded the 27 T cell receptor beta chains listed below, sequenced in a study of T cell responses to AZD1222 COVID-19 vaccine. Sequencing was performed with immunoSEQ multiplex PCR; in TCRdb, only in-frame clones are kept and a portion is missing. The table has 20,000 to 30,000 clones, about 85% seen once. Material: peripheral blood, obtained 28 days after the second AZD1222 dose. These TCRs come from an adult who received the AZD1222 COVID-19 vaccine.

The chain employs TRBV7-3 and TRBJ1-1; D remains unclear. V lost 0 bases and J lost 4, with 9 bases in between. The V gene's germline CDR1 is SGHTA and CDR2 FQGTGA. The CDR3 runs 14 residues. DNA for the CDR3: TGTGCCAGCAGCTTAACAGGGAGATCCACTGAAGCTTTCTTT. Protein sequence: CASSLTGRSTEAFF.

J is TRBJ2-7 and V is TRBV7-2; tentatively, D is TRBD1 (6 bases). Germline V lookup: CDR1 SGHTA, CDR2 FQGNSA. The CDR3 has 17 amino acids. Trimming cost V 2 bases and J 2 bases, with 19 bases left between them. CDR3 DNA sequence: TGTGCCAGCAGCTTAACTCTTGGGGGCCCCCTGGCCTACGAGCAGTACTTC. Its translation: CASSLTLGGPLAYEQYF.

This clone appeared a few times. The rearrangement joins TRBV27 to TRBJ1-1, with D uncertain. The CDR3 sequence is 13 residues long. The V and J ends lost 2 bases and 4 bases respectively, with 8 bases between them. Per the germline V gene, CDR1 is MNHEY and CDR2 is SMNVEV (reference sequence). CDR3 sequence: CASSLAAVTEAFF. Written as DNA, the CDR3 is TGTGCCAGCAGTTTAGCAGCTGTCACTGAAGCTTTCTTT.

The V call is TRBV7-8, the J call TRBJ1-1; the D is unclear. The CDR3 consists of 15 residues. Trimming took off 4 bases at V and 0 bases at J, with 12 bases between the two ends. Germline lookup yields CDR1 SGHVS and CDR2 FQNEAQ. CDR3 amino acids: CASSSPAAVNTEAFF. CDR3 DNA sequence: TGTGCCAGCAGCTCCCCGGCAGCCGTGAACACTGAAGCTTTCTTT.

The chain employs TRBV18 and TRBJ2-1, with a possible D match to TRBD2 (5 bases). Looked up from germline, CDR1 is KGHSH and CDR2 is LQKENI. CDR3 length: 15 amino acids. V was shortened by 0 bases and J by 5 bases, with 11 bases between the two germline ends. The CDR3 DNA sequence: TGTGCCAGCTCACCACCGCTAGCTTCCCACAATGAGCAGTTCTTC. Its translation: CASSPPLASHNEQFF.

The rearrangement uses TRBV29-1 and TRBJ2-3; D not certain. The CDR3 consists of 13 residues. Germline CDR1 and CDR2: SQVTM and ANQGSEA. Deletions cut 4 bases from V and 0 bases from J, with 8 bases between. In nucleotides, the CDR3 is TGCAGCGTTGCGGCAGGAAGCACAGATACGCAGTATTTT. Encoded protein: CSVAAGSTDTQYF.

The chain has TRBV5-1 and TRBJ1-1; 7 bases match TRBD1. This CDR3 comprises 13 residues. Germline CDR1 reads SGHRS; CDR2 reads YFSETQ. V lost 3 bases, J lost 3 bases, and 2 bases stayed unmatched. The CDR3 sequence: CASSSGQDTEAFF. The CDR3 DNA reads TGCGCCAGCAGCTCTGGACAGGACACTGAAGCTTTCTTT.

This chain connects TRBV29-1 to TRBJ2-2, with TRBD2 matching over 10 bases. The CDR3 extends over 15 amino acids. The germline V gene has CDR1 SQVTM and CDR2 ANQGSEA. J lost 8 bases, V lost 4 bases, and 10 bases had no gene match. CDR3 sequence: CSVALRLAGVGELFF. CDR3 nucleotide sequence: TGCAGCGTTGCACTGAGGCTAGCGGGAGTGGGGGAGCTGTTTTTT.

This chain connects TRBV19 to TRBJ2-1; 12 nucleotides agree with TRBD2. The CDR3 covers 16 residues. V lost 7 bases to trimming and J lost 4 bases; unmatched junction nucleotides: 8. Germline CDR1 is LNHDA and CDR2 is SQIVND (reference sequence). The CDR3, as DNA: TGTGCCAGTAATAGGCTAGCGGGAGGGATTTACAATGAGCAGTTCTTC. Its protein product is CASNRLAGGIYNEQFF.

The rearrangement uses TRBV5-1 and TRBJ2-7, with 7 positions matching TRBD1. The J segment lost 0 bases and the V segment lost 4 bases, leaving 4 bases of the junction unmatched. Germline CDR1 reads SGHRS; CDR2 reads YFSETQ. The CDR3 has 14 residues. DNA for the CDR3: TGCGCCAGCAGCCTAGACAGGGCCTCCTACGAGCAGTACTTC. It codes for CASSLDRASYEQYF.

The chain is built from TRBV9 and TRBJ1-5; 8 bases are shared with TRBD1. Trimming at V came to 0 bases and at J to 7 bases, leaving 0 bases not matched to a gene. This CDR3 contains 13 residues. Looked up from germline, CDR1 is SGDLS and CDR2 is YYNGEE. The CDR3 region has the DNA TGTGCCAGCAGCGTAGGGGACAGGCAGCCCCAGCATTTT. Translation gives CASSVGDRQPQHF. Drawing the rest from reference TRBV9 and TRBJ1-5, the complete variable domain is DSGVTQTPKHLITATGQRVTLRCSPRSGDLSVYWYQQSLDQGLQFLIQYYNGEERAKGNILERFSAQQFPDLHSELNLSSLELGDSALYFCASSVGDRQPQHFGDGTRLSIL.

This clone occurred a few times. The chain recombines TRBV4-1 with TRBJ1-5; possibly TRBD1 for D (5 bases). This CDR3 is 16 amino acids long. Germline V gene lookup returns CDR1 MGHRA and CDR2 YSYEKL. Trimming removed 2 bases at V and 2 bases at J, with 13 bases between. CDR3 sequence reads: CASSQSRVRGNQPQHF. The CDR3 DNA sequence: TGCGCCAGCAGCCAAAGCAGGGTGAGGGGCAATCAGCCCCAGCATTTT.

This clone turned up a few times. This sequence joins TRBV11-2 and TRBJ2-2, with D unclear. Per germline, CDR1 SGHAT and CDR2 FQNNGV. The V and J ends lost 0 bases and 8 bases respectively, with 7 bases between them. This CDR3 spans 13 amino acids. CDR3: CASSLEGHGELFF. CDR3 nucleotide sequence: TGTGCCAGCAGCTTAGAGGGCCATGGGGAGCTGTTTTTT.

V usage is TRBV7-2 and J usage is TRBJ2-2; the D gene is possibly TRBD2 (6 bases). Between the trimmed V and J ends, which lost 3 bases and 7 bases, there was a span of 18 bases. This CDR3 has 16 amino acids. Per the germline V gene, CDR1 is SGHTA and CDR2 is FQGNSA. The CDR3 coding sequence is TGTGCCAGCAGCTTTAGCGGTGGGATAAGTGTCGGGGAGCTGTTTTTT. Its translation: CASSFSGGISVGELFF.

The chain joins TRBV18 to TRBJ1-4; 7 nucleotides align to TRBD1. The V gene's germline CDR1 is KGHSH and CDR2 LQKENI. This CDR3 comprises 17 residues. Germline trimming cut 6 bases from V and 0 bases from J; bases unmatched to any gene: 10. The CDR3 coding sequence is TGTGCCAGCTCCGTCTGGACAGGACTAGCAACTAATGAAAAACTGTTTTTT. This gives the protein CASSVWTGLATNEKLFF.

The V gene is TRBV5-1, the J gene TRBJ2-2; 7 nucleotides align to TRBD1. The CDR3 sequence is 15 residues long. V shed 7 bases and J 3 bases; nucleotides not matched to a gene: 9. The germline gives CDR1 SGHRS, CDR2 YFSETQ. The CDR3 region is CASRTRQGYTGELFF. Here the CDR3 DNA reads TGCGCCAGCCGCACGAGACAGGGTTACACCGGGGAGCTGTTTTTT. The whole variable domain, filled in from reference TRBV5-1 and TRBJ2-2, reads KAGVTQTPRYLIKTRGQQVTLSCSPISGHRSVSWYQQTPGQGLQFLFEYFSETQRNKGNFPGRFSGRQFSNSRSEMNVSTLELGDSALYLCASRTRQGYTGELFFGEGSRLTVL.

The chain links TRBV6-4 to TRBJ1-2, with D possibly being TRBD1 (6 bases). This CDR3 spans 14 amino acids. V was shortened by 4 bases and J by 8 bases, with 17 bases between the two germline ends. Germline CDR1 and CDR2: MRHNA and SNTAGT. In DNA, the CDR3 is TGTGCCAGCAGTGCGGGACACAGGATGGGGGGCTACACCTTC. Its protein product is CASSAGHRMGGYTF.

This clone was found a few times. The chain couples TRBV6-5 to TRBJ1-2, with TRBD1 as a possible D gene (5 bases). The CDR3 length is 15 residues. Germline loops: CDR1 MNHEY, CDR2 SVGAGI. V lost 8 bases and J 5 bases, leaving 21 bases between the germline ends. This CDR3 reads CASRGVSGSRYGYTF. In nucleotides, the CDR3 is TGTGCCAGCCGGGGCGTATCGGGGTCGCGGTATGGCTACACCTTC.

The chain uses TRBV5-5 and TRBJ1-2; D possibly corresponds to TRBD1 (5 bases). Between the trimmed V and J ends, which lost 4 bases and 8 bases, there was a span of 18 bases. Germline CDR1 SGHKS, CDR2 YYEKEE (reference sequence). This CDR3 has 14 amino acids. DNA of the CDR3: TGTGCCAGCAGCCCGGGGACGGTCCCTAAAGGCTACACCTTC. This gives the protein CASSPGTVPKGYTF.

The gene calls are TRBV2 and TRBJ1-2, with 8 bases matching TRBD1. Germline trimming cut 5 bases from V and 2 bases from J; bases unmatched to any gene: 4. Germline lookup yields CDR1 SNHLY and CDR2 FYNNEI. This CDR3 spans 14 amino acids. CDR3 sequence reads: CASSPDRVNYGYTF. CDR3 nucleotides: TGTGCCAGCAGTCCGGACAGGGTGAACTATGGCTACACCTTC.

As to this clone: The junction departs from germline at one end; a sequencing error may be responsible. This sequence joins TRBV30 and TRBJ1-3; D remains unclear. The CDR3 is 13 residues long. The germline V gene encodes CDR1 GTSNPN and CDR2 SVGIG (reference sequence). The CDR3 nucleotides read TGTGCCTGGAGTCCCATGGCTGGGAACACCATATATTTT. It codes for CAWSPMAGNTIYF.

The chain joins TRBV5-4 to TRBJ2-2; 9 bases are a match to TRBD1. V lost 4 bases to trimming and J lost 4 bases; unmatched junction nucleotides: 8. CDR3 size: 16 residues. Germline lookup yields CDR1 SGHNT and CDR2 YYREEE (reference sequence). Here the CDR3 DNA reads TGTGCCAGCAGCACCGACAGGGGGTCGGGCACCGGGGAGCTGTTTTTT. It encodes CASSTDRGSGTGELFF.

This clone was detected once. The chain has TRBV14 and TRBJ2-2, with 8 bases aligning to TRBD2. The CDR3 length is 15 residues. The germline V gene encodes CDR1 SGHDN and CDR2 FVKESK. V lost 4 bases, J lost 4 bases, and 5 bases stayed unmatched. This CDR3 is CASSPGLASTGELFF. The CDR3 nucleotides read TGTGCCAGCAGCCCTGGACTAGCCAGCACCGGGGAGCTGTTTTTT.

The CDR3 sequence: CASSLSPGGFSPLHF. The CDR3 coding sequence is TGTGCCAGCAGCTTATCGCCAGGGGGCTTTTCACCCCTCCACTTT. V usage is TRBV7-9 and J usage is TRBJ1-6; 8 bases are a match to TRBD1. Looked up from germline, CDR1 is SEHNR and CDR2 is FQNEAQ (reference sequence). The CDR3 extends over 15 amino acids. Trimming cost V 2 bases and J 9 bases; bases outside gene matches: 6.

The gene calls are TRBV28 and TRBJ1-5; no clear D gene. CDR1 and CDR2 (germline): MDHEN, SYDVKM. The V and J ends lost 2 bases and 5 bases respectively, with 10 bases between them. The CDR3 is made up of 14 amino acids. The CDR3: CASSLERDYQPQHF. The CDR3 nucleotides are TGTGCCAGCAGTTTAGAGAGGGATTATCAGCCCCAGCATTTT.

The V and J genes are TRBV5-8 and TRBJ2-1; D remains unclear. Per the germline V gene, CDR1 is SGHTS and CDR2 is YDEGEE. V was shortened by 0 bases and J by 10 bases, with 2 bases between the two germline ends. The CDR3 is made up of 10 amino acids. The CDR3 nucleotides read TGTGCCAGCAGCTTGGTCGAGCAGTTCTTC. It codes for CASSLVEQFF. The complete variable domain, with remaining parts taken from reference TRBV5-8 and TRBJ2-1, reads EAGVTQSPTHLIKTRGQQATLRCSPISGHTSVYWYQQALGLGLQFLLWYDEGEERNRGNFPPRFSGRQFPNYSSELNVNALELEDSALYLCASSLVEQFFGPGTRLTVL.

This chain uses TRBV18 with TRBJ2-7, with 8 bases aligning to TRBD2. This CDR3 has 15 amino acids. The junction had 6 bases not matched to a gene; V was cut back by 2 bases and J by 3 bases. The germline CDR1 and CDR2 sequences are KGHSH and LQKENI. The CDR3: CASSPGGGTNYEQYF. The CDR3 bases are TGTGCCAGCTCACCAGGCGGGGGGACAAACTACGAGCAGTACTTC.